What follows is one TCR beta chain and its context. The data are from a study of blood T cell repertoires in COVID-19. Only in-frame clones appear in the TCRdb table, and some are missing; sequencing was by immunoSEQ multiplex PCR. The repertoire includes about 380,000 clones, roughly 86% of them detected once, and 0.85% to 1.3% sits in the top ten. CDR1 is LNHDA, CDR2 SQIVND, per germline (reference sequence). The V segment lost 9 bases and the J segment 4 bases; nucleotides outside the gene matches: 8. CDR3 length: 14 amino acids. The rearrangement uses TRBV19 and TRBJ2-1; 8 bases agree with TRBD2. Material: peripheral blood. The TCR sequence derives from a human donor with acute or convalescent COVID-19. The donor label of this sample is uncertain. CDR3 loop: CASGGLGTYNEQFF. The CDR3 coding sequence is TGTGCCAGCGGGGGACTAGGAACGTACAATGAGCAGTTCTTC.